The 15 T cell receptor beta chains below all came from one sample that was sequenced in a study of cytomegalovirus exposure and HLA in healthy donors. With 60 Vbeta and 13 Jbeta primers, the PCR was carried out. Sequenced by immunoSEQ multiplex PCR; TCRdb stores in-frame clones only, minus some. The top ten hold 2.5% to 3.5% of the sample, which has under 250,000 clones, 75% to 90% seen once. Sequenced input: PBMCs. The source is a woman aged 35 to 49 in good health and CMV-seronegative.

The V and J genes are TRBV5-1 and TRBJ2-5, with a possible D match to TRBD1 (5 bases). Trimming stripped 4 bases from V and 4 bases from J, with 14 bases between. Looked up from germline, CDR1 is SGHRS and CDR2 is YFSETQ. The CDR3 sequence is 14 residues long. The CDR3 DNA sequence: TGCGCCAGCAGCCTGGGGCTGCTTCGAGAGACCCAGTACTTC. It is translated as CASSLGLLRETQYF.

This chain joins TRBV27 and TRBJ2-3, with D possibly matching TRBD1 (6 bases). CDR1 MNHEY and CDR2 SMNVEV come from the germline V gene (reference sequence). The ends were cut back, 6 bases at V and 1 base at J, with 14 bases in the middle. The CDR3 spans 15 residues. CDR3 sequence reads: CASRPGVRGTDTQYF. Written as DNA, the CDR3 is TGTGCCAGCAGGCCAGGGGTTCGAGGCACAGATACGCAGTATTTT.

This clone came up once. CDR3 in amino acids: CASSGTGANTEAFF. CDR3 bases: TGTGCCAGCAGTGGGACAGGGGCAAACACTGAAGCTTTCTTT. The chain carries TRBV2 and TRBJ1-1, with TRBD1 identical over 9 bases. In germline, CDR1 is SNHLY, CDR2 FYNNEI. Germline trimming cut 4 bases from V and 2 bases from J; bases unmatched to any gene: 2. The CDR3 covers 14 residues.

The chain couples TRBV29-1 to TRBJ2-1; 7 bases fit TRBD2. With 7 bases clipped from V and 7 bases from J, the junction kept 13 bases outside the gene matches. CDR1 and CDR2 from the germline V gene are SQVTM and ANQGSEA. There are 14 residues in the CDR3. This CDR3 reads CSAGGPGAGNEQFF. CDR3 sequence (DNA): TGCAGCGCCGGTGGTCCGGGAGCGGGGAATGAGCAGTTCTTC.

J is TRBJ2-5 and V is TRBV4-2; TRBD2 agrees at 7 bases. J was trimmed by 0 bases and V by 4 bases; bases with no gene match: 14. There are 18 residues in the CDR3. Germline V lookup: CDR1 LGHNA, CDR2 YNFKEQ. The CDR3, as DNA: TGTGCCAGCAGCCTGTCCGGTGAGGCGGCGGGGGACCAAGAGACCCAGTACTTC. It is translated as CASSLSGEAAGDQETQYF.

The chain employs TRBV5-4 and TRBJ1-4, with 9 positions matching TRBD1. The CDR3 is 14 amino acids. V lost 0 bases, J lost 8 bases, and 2 bases stayed unmatched. The germline gives CDR1 SGHNT, CDR2 YYREEE (reference sequence). The CDR3 sequence: CASSLAGTGEKLFF. Here the CDR3 DNA reads TGTGCCAGCAGCTTGGCCGGGACAGGGGAAAAACTGTTTTTT.

The chain recombines TRBV27 with TRBJ2-7, with 11 nucleotides matching TRBD2. With V trimmed by 4 bases and J by 7 bases, 9 bases remained unmatched. The germline V gene has CDR1 MNHEY and CDR2 SMNVEV (reference sequence). This CDR3 has 15 amino acids. The chain's CDR3 is CASSWGTSGRGEQYF. The CDR3 coding sequence is TGTGCCAGCAGTTGGGGGACTAGCGGACGAGGGGAGCAGTACTTC.

The chain links TRBV9 to TRBJ2-1; 8 nucleotides line up with TRBD2. The germline V gene has CDR1 SGDLS and CDR2 YYNGEE. V gave up 0 bases and J gave up 7 bases; unmatched junction bases: 12. The CDR3 has 17 residues. The CDR3 region is CASSVVPAGAVWNEQFF. CDR3 DNA: TGTGCCAGCAGCGTAGTACCAGCGGGAGCCGTTTGGAATGAGCAGTTCTTC.

The gene calls are TRBV19 and TRBJ1-5; D not resolved. The CDR3 extends over 13 amino acids. Germline CDR1 LNHDA, CDR2 SQIVND (reference sequence). V lost 4 bases to trimming and J lost 5 bases, with 9 bases between them. The CDR3 region is CASSSRRDQPQHF. CDR3 DNA: TGTGCCAGTAGTAGCAGGCGAGATCAGCCCCAGCATTTT.

The rearrangement joins TRBV29-1 to TRBJ2-7, with 7 bases identical to TRBD1. Germline assignment: CDR1 SQVTM and CDR2 ANQGSEA. The CDR3 covers 14 residues. The trim removed 6 bases at V and 0 bases at J, leaving 8 bases unmatched. The CDR3 region is CSVAGTESSYEQYF. CDR3 coding DNA: TGCAGCGTAGCCGGGACAGAGAGCTCCTACGAGCAGTACTTC.

This clone was seen only once. This rearrangement joins TRBV5-5 to TRBJ2-7; 8 positions agree with TRBD1. V shed 3 bases, J shed 3 bases, and the junction held 2 bases outside the gene matches. CDR1 and CDR2 (germline): SGHKS, YYEKEE (reference sequence). This CDR3 region has 13 residues. The CDR3: CASSWTGIYEQYF. Written as DNA, the CDR3 is TGTGCCAGCAGCTGGACAGGGATCTACGAGCAGTACTTC.

The J gene is TRBJ2-5, the V gene TRBV2; TRBD2 matches at 11 bases. This CDR3 spans 15 amino acids. Germline CDR1 and CDR2: SNHLY and FYNNEI. The trim removed 3 bases at V and 3 bases at J, leaving 3 bases unmatched. The CDR3 bases are TGTGCCAGCAGTGATCAGGGACTAGCGGAAGAGACCCAGTACTTC. Its protein product is CASSDQGLAEETQYF.

The chain employs TRBV5-6 and TRBJ1-2; D gene unclear. The length of the CDR3 is 13 residues. V shed 6 bases and J shed 3 bases, with 12 bases lying between them. From germline, CDR1 is SGHDT and CDR2 YYEEEE. The CDR3 DNA follows: TGTGCCAGCACCCGGAGAGGGCACTATGGCTACACCTTC. The encoded protein is CASTRRGHYGYTF.

The V gene is TRBV7-9, the J gene TRBJ2-7; 7 bases fit TRBD2. The CDR3 sequence is 15 residues long. Unmatched junction bases numbered 13, after V lost 5 bases and J lost 6 bases. Germline V CDR1 and CDR2: SEHNR, FQNEAQ (reference sequence). DNA for the CDR3: TGTGCCAGCAGCCGCTTAGGGGCGGGAGAACTCGAGCAGTACTTC. Its translation: CASSRLGAGELEQYF.

The chain links TRBV11-2 to TRBJ1-2; D not certain. This CDR3 is 11 amino acids long. The germline gives CDR1 SGHAT, CDR2 FQNNGV. V lost 5 bases to trimming and J lost 10 bases, with 11 bases between them. CDR3 nucleotide sequence: TGTGCCAGCAGCCTGGGCACGGACTACACCTTC. It is translated as CASSLGTDYTF.